The present entry profiles one T cell receptor (beta chain) with its context. No antigen is known for it. These data are taken from a study of shared clonotypes between healthy human individuals. Points from the study as a whole: It was only blood that was sampled, and tissue repertoires likely differ.

TCRdb's copy holds only in-frame clones and misses some; the assay was immunoSEQ multiplex PCR. The sample shows over a million clones, around 95% of them seen only once. CDR1 MGHDK and CDR2 SYGVNS come from the germline V gene. This CDR3 is 13 amino acids long. Trimming stripped 3 bases from V and 3 bases from J, with 9 bases between. This sequence joins TRBV25-1 and TRBJ2-7; no definite D call. This clonotype originated in a man aged 30-40 years in good health. The sample was naive CD4+ T cells sorted from blood. Subset here: CD45RA+ positively selected. The CDR3 nucleotides are TGTGCCAGCAGTGACCCAATTCTCTACGAGCAGTACTTC. Its translation is CASSDPILYEQYF.